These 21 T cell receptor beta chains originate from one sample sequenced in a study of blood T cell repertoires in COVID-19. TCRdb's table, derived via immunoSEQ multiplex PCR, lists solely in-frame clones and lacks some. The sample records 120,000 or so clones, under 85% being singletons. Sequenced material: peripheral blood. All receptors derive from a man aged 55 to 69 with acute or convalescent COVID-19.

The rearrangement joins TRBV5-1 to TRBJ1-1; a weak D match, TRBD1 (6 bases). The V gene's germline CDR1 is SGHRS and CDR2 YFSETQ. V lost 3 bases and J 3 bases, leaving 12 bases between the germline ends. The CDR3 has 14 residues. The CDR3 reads CASSSTGFDTEAFF. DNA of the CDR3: TGCGCCAGCAGCTCCACAGGGTTTGACACTGAAGCTTTCTTT.

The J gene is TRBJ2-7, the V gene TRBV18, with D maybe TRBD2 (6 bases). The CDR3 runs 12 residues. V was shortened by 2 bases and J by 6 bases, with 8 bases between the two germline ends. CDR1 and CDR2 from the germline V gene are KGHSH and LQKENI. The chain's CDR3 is CASSPAGGEQYF. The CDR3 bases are TGTGCCAGCTCACCAGCCGGGGGCGAGCAGTACTTC.

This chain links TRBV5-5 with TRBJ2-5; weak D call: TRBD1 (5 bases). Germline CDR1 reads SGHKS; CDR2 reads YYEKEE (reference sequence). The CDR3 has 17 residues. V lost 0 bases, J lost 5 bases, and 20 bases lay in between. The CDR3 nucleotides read TGTGCCAGCAGCTTGGCCTGGGGCAGGGATGGATTGGAGACCCAGTACTTC. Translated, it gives CASSLAWGRDGLETQYF. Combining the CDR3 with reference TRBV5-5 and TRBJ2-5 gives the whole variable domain DAGVTQSPTHLIKTRGQQVTLRCSPISGHKSVSWYQQVLGQGPQFIFQYYEKEERGRGNFPDRFSARQFPNYSSELNVNALLLGDSALYLCASSLAWGRDGLETQYFGPGTRLLVL.

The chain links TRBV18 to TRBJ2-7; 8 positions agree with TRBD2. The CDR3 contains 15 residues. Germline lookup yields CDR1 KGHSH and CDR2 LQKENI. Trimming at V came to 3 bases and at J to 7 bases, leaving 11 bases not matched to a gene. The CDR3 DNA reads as TGTGCCAGCTCACCTTCTGAGCGGGGGCCTCGGGAGCAGTACTTC. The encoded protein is CASSPSERGPREQYF.

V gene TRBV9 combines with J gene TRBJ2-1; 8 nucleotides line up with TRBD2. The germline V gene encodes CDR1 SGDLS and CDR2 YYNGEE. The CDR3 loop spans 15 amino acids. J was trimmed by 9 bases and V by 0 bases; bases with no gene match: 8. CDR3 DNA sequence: TGTGCCAGCAGCGTAGCCAGCGGGAGCTACGGTGAGCAGTTCTTC. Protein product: CASSVASGSYGEQFF.

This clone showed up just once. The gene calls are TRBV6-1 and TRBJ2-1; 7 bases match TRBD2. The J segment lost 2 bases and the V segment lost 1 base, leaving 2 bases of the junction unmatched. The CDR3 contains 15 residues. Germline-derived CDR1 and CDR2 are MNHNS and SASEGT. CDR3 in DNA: TGTGCCAGCAGTGAAGTAGCGGGTACCTACAATGAGCAGTTCTTC. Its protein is CASSEVAGTYNEQFF.

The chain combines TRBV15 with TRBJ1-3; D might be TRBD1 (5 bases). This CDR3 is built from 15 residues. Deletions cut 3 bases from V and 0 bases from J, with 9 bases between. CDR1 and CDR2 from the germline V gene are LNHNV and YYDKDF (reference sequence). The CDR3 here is CATSRQGNSGNTIYF. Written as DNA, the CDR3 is TGTGCCACCAGCAGGCAGGGCAACTCTGGAAACACCATATATTTT.

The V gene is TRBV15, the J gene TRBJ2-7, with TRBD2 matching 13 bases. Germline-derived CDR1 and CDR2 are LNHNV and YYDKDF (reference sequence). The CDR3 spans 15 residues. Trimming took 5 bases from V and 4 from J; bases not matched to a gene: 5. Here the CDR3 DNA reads TGTGCCACCAGCCTCGGACTAGCGGGAGCTTACGAGCAGTACTTC. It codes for CATSLGLAGAYEQYF.

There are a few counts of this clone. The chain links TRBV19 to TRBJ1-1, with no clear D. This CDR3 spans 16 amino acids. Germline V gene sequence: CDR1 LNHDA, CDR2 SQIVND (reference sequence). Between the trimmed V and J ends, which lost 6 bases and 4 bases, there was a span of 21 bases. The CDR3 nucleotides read TGTGCCAGTAGGACACCTGAAGGATTTGCTACCACTGAAGCTTTCTTT. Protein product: CASRTPEGFATTEAFF.

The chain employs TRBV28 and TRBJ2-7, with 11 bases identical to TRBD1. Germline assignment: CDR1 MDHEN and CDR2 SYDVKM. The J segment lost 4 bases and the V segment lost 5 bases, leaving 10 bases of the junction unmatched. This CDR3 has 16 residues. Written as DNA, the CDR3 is TGTGCCAGCAGTGGACGGACAGGGGGCGCCCTTTACGAGCAGTACTTC. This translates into CASSGRTGGALYEQYF.

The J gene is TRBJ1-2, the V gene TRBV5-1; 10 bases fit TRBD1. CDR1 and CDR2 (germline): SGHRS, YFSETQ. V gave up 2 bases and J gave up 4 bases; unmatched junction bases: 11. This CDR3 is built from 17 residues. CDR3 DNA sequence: TGCGCCAGCAGCTTCACGACAGGGGGCCATTTTGGCTATGGCTACACCTTC. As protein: CASSFTTGGHFGYGYTF.

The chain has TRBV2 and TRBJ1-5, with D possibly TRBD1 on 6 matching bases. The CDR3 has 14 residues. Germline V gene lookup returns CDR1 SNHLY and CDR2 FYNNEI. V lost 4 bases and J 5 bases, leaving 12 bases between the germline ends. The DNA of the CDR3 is TGTGCCAGCAGTGCCCGACAGGCTTATCAGCCCCAGCATTTT. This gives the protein CASSARQAYQPQHF.

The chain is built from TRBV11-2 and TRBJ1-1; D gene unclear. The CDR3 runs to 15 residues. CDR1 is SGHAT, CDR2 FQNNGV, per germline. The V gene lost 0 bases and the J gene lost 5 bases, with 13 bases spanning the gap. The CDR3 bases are TGTGCCAGCAGCTTAGAAGCCGGGGTGGGAACTGAAGCTTTCTTT. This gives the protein CASSLEAGVGTEAFF.

CDR3 protein: CASREGRSNQPQHF. The CDR3 DNA follows: TGTGCCAGCAGAGAGGGAAGGAGCAATCAGCCCCAGCATTTT. The chain uses TRBV2 and TRBJ1-5; D unresolved. Germline V CDR1 and CDR2: SNHLY, FYNNEI. Trimming removed 6 bases at V and 1 base at J, with 10 bases between. The length of the CDR3 is 14 residues.

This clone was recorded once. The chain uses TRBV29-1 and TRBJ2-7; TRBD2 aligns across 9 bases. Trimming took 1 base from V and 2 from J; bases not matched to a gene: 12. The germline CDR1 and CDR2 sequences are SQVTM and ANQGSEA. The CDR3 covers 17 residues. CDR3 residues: CSVEGSRTSVGTYEQYF. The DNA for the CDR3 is TGCAGCGTTGAAGGGAGTCGGACTAGCGTAGGTACCTACGAGCAGTACTTC.

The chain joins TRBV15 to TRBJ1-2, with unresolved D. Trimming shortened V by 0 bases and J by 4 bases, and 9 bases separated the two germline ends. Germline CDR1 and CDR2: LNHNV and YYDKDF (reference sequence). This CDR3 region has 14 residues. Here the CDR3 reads CATSREAGPYGYTF. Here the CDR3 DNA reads TGTGCCACCAGCAGAGAGGCAGGCCCCTATGGCTACACCTTC.

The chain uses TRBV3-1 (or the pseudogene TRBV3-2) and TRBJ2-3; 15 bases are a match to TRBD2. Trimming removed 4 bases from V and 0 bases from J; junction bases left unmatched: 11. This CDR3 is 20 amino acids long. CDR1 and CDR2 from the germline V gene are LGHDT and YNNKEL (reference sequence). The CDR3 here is CASSLRPGLAGGGSTDTQYF. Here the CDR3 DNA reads TGTGCCAGCAGCCTTCGACCCGGACTAGCGGGAGGGGGCAGCACAGATACGCAGTATTTT.

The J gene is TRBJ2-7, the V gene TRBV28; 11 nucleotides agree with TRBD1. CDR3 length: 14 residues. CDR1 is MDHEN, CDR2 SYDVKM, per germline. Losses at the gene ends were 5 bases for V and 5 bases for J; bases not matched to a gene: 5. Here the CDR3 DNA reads TGTGCCAGCAGTAAGGGACAGGGGGTACACGAGCAGTACTTC. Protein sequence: CASSKGQGVHEQYF.

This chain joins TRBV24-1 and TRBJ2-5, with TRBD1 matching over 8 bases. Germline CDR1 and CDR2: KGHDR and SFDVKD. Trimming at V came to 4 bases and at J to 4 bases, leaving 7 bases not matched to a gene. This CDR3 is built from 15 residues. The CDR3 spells CATSDPGGAGETQYF. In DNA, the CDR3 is TGTGCCACCAGTGACCCAGGGGGCGCGGGAGAGACCCAGTACTTC.

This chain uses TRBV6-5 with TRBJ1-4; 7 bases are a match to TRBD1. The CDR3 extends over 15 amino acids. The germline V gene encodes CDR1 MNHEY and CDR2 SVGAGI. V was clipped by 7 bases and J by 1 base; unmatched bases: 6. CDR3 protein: CASTFSGGTNEKLFF. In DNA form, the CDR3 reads TGTGCCAGCACTTTCTCAGGGGGAACTAATGAAAAACTGTTTTTT.

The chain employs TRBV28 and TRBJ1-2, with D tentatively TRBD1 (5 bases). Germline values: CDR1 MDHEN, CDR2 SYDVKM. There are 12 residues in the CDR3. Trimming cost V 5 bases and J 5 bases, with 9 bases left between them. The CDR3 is CASSRGQYGYTF. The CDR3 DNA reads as TGTGCCAGCAGTAGGGGCCAATATGGCTACACCTTC.